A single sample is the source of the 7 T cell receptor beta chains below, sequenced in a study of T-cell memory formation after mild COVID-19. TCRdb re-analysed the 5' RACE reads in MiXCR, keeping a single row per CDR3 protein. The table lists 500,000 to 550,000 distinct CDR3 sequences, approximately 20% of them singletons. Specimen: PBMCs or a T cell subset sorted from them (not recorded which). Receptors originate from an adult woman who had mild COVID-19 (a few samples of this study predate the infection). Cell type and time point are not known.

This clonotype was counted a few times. The CDR3 DNA is TGTGCCAGCAGGGACAGTCCCACCGGGGAGCTGTTTTTT. Encoded protein: CASRDSPTGELFF. The chain uses TRBV7-6 and TRBJ2-2; the D gene is possibly TRBD1 (6 bases). The CDR3 is made up of 13 amino acids. Trimming removed 6 bases from V and 4 bases from J, with 9 bases in between. Germline loops: CDR1 SGHVS, CDR2 FNYEAQ.

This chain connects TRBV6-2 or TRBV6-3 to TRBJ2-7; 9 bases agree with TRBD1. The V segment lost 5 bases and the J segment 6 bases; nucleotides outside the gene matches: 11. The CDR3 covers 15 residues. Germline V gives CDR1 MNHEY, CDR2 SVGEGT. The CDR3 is CASSGVGQGIGEQYF. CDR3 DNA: TGTGCCAGCAGTGGCGTGGGACAGGGAATTGGCGAGCAGTACTTC.

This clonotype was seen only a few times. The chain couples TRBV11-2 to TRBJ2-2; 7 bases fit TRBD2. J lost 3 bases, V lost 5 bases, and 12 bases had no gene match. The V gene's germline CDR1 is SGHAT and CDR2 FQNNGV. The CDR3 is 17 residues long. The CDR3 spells CASSPGGLAVYTGELFF. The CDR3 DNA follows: TGTGCCAGCAGCCCAGGCGGGCTAGCGGTTTACACCGGGGAGCTGTTTTTT. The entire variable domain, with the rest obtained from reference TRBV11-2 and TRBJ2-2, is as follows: EAGVAQSPRYKIIEKRQSVAFWCNPISGHATLYWYQQILGQGPKLLIQFQNNGVVDDSQLPKDRFSAERLKGVDSTLKIQPAKLEDSAVYLCASSPGGLAVYTGELFFGEGSRLTVL.

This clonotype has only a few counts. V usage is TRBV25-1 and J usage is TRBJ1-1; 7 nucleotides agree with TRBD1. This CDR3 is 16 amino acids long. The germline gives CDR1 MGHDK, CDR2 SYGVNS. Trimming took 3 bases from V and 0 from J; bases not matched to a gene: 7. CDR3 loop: CASSDIRGTVNTEAFF. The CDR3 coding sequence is TGTGCCAGCAGTGATATTAGGGGGACAGTGAACACTGAAGCTTTCTTT.

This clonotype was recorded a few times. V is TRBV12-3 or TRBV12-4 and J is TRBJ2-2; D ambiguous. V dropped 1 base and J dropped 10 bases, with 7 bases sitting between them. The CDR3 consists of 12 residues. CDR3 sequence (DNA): TGTGCCAGCAGTTTAGGTGGCGAGGAGCTGTTTTTT. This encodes CASSLGGEELFF.

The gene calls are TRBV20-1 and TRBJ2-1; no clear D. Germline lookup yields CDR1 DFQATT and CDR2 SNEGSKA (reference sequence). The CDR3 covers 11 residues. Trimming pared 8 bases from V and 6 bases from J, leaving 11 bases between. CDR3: CSFQLRNEQFF. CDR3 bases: TGCAGTTTCCAGTTACGCAATGAGCAGTTCTTC.

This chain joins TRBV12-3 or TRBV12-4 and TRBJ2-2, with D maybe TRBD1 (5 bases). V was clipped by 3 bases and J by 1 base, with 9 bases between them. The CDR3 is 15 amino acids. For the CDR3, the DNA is TGTGCCAGCAGTTTTAGTCAGGGGAACACCGGGGAGCTGTTTTTT. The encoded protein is CASSFSQGNTGELFF.